These 32 T cell receptor beta chains share one sample of origin, sequenced in a study of blood T cells in healthy people across ages. A second PCR, run for roughly 7 to 12 cycles, used a sample-barcoded 5' primer plus a J-beta primer mix. TCRdb used MiXCR to reprocess the 5' RACE reads, holding one entry per CDR3 protein. In the table there are 600,000 to 900,000 distinct CDR3 sequences, around 24% of which are singletons. The data were also submitted as part of a second study, on T cells of mothers and their children.

The sample was blood. These receptors came from a boy aged 5-17 years in good health.

This chain uses TRBV9 with TRBJ1-2; D is perhaps TRBD1 (6 bases). V lost 4 bases and J lost 3, with 13 bases in between. Per the germline V gene, CDR1 is SGDLS and CDR2 is YYNGEE. The CDR3 sequence is 14 residues long. CDR3 coding DNA: TGTGCCAGCAGCCTGGGAGGGGGAGACTATGGCTACACCTTC. This translates into CASSLGGGDYGYTF.

This clonotype was counted between two and nine times. Here the CDR3 DNA reads TGTGCCAGCAGCTACCTACTCGGAGAGAGCTCCTACAATGAGCAGTTCTTC. It is translated as CASSYLLGESSYNEQFF. V and J are TRBV7-8 and TRBJ2-1; D is uncertain. The V end lost 4 bases, the J end lost 0 bases, and 16 bases lay between the germline ends. The CDR3 is 17 amino acids. Germline-derived CDR1 and CDR2 are SGHVS and FQNEAQ.

The chain couples TRBV11-2 to TRBJ2-4, with a possible D match to TRBD2 (5 bases). There are 16 residues in the CDR3. V was shortened by 5 bases and J by 8 bases, with 22 bases between the two germline ends. Germline lookup yields CDR1 SGHAT and CDR2 FQNNGV. DNA of the CDR3: TGTGCCAGCAGCCGACCCATTAGCGCCTGGAGCTACATTCAGTACTTC. This sequence encodes CASSRPISAWSYIQYF.

V is TRBV20-1 and J is TRBJ2-5, with a weak D call TRBD2 (6 bases). This CDR3 spans 14 amino acids. Germline CDR1 reads DFQATT; CDR2 reads SNEGSKA (reference sequence). V was pared by 0 bases and J by 1 base, with 9 bases between. CDR3 region: CSARDRGTQETQYF. The CDR3 nucleotides read TGCAGTGCTAGAGATCGGGGGACCCAAGAGACCCAGTACTTC.

CDR3 DNA sequence: TGTGCCAGCAGTGCCACGTGGGTAAAGGAAGGCTACACCTTC. It translates to CASSATWVKEGYTF. This chain joins TRBV6-4 and TRBJ1-2; D not certain. V was clipped by 4 bases and J by 8 bases, with 17 bases between them. In germline, CDR1 is MRHNA, CDR2 SNTAGT. The length of the CDR3 is 14 residues.

The chain recombines TRBV15 with TRBJ1-2; D gene ambiguous. V was pared by 6 bases and J by 3 bases, with 26 bases between. In germline, CDR1 is LNHNV, CDR2 YYDKDF (reference sequence). The CDR3 length is 18 residues. The CDR3 DNA reads as TGTGCCACCAGGGGCCCGGAAGGCAGAAAAGTTGGGGACTATGGCTACACCTTC. Translated, it gives CATRGPEGRKVGDYGYTF. Full variable domain (remainder filled in from reference TRBV15 and TRBJ1-2): DAMVIQNPRYQVTQFGKPVTLSCSQTLNHNVMYWYQQKSSQAPKLLFHYYDKDFNNEADTPDNFQSRRPNTSFCFLDIRSPGLGDTAMYLCATRGPEGRKVGDYGYTFGSGTRLTVV.

The chain links TRBV20-1 to TRBJ2-7; maybe TRBD1 (6 bases). Looked up from germline, CDR1 is DFQATT and CDR2 is SNEGSKA (reference sequence). The CDR3 is made up of 11 amino acids. Trimming took off 7 bases at V and 6 bases at J, with 13 bases between the two ends. CDR3 sequence: CSVKDRPEQYF. The DNA for the CDR3 is TGCAGTGTTAAAGACAGGCCCGAGCAGTACTTC.

This clonotype was seen a few times. The junction and the germline gene differ at one end; a read error may be behind it. J is TRBJ2-7 and V is TRBV5-1; maybe TRBD1 (6 bases). Germline CDR1 reads SGHRS; CDR2 reads YFSETQ. The CDR3 loop spans 14 amino acids. The CDR3 spells CASSLVRGSYERYF. The CDR3 bases are TGCGCCAGCAGCTTGGTCAGGGGCTCCTACGAGCGGTACTTC.

The CDR3 coding sequence is TGTGCCAGCAGCCCCGGCGGGGGTTTGCAGTTCTTC. Translated: CASSPGGGLQFF. V and J are TRBV9 and TRBJ2-1; TRBD2 matches at 7 bases. Trimming took 4 bases from V and 12 from J; bases not matched to a gene: 7. This CDR3 has 12 amino acids. Germline CDR1 reads SGDLS; CDR2 reads YYNGEE.

This clonotype was detected a few times. The V call is TRBV7-9, the J call TRBJ2-5; weak D call: TRBD2 (5 bases). Deletions cut 5 bases from V and 9 bases from J, with 25 bases between. The CDR3 extends over 16 amino acids. Germline V lookup: CDR1 SEHNR, CDR2 FQNEAQ (reference sequence). The CDR3 nucleotides are TGTGCCAGCAGCACCCGGGGTGGGGAGACGGCGATGGCCCAGTACTTC. Protein: CASSTRGGETAMAQYF.

The CDR3 region has the DNA TGTGCCAGCAGTGACCTGGGGAGGGGAGGGGAGACCCAGTACTTC. Encoded protein: CASSDLGRGGETQYF. The chain employs TRBV6-1 and TRBJ2-5; the match to TRBD2 covers 7 bases. Looked up from germline, CDR1 is MNHNS and CDR2 is SASEGT. This CDR3 spans 15 amino acids. Unmatched junction bases numbered 9, after V lost 3 bases and J lost 5 bases.

The gene calls are TRBV2 and TRBJ1-6, with 7 bases that match TRBD1. From germline, CDR1 is SNHLY and CDR2 FYNNEI. The length of the CDR3 is 15 residues. The ends lost 6 bases at V and 9 bases at J; junction bases unmatched: 11. For the CDR3, the DNA is TGTGCCAGCAGCGCCCGACAGGGTCTGAGTTCACCCCTCCACTTT. This encodes CASSARQGLSSPLHF.

This clonotype was counted between two and nine times. The chain joins TRBV6-6 to TRBJ1-4; 9 bases line up with TRBD1. The germline V gene encodes CDR1 MNHNY and CDR2 SVGAGI (reference sequence). Losses at the gene ends were 2 bases for V and 8 bases for J; bases not matched to a gene: 6. The CDR3 length is 15 residues. The CDR3: CASSYTGQGGEKLFF. CDR3 nucleotides: TGTGCCAGCAGTTACACGGGACAGGGAGGAGAAAAACTGTTTTTT.

The V call is TRBV25-1, the J call TRBJ2-5, with D perhaps TRBD2 (5 bases). With the DNA end fitting TRBJ2-7 better, the J assignment may be wrong. The CDR3 consists of 15 residues. Germline loops: CDR1 MGHDK, CDR2 SYGVNS. In DNA form, the CDR3 reads TGTGCCAGCAGTGAACCTGGAGGCAGCCACTACGAGCAGTACTTC. This translates into CASSEPGGSHYEQYF.

DNA for the CDR3: TGTGCCTGGAGTGTCCCAGGGTGGGGGGGATCCTACGAGCAGTACTTC. As protein: CAWSVPGWGGSYEQYF. The rearrangement uses TRBV30 and TRBJ2-7, with TRBD2 matching 7 bases. Looked up from germline, CDR1 is GTSNPN and CDR2 is SVGIG (reference sequence). J lost 1 base, V lost 0 bases, and 9 bases had no gene match. The CDR3 loop spans 16 amino acids. Looking up the rest from reference TRBV30 and TRBJ2-7 gives the full variable domain: SQTIHQWPATLVQPVGSPLSLECTVEGTSNPNLYWYRQAAGRGLQLLFYSVGIGQISSEVPQNLSASRPQDRQFILSSKKLLLSDSGFYLCAWSVPGWGGSYEQYFGPGTRLTVT.

The CDR3 region has the DNA TGTGCCTGGACTGGGACAGCGAACACTGAAGCTTTCTTT. As protein: CAWTGTANTEAFF. The V call is TRBV30, the J call TRBJ1-1, with 7 bases fitting TRBD1. The germline CDR1 and CDR2 sequences are GTSNPN and SVGIG (reference sequence). This CDR3 has 13 residues. V gave up 4 bases and J gave up 1 base; unmatched junction bases: 3.

A word on this clonotype: Mismatch with germline at one junction end may stem from a read error. The chain recombines TRBV5-1 with TRBJ1-1; unclear D gene. The length of the CDR3 is 14 residues. CDR1 SGHRS and CDR2 YFSETQ come from the germline V gene. CDR3 amino acids: CASSLRAQNTGAFF. The CDR3 DNA sequence: TGCGCCAGCAGCTTGAGGGCGCAGAACACTGGAGCTTTCTTT.

This clonotype was found a few times. The chain recombines TRBV27 with TRBJ2-5, with D tentatively TRBD1 (5 bases). TRBJ2-7 matches the DNA end more closely, so the J call is doubtful. The length of the CDR3 is 17 residues. Germline loops: CDR1 MNHEY, CDR2 SMNVEV (reference sequence). The CDR3 bases are TGTGCCAGCAGTCGCCACACAGGTACGAGAAATTCCTACGAGCAGTACTTC. This gives the protein CASSRHTGTRNSYEQYF.

CDR3 DNA: TGCGCCAGCAGCTTGCAGGTTCTGATGAACACTGAAGCTTTCTTT. This encodes CASSLQVLMNTEAFF. The V and J genes are TRBV5-1 and TRBJ1-1; D not certain. Trimming cost V 1 base and J 0 bases, with 10 bases left between them. The CDR3 totals 15 residues. Germline CDR1 is SGHRS and CDR2 is YFSETQ. Full variable domain (outside the CDR3, taken from reference TRBV5-1 and TRBJ1-1): KAGVTQTPRYLIKTRGQQVTLSCSPISGHRSVSWYQQTPGQGLQFLFEYFSETQRNKGNFPGRFSGRQFSNSRSEMNVSTLELGDSALYLCASSLQVLMNTEAFFGQGTRLTVV.

This chain connects TRBV27 to TRBJ1-1; the D is unclear. Germline loops: CDR1 MNHEY, CDR2 SMNVEV (reference sequence). CDR3 length equals 13 residues. Trimming removed 5 bases at V and 4 bases at J, with 11 bases between. CDR3 sequence reads: CASSPGRGTEAFF. CDR3 in DNA: TGTGCCAGCAGTCCCGGACGGGGCACTGAAGCTTTCTTT.

V gene TRBV10-3 combines with J gene TRBJ1-2; a possible D gene is TRBD1 (5 bases). The CDR3 is 16 residues long. Germline CDR1 is ENHRY and CDR2 is SYGVKD. V lost 0 bases and J lost 3, with 14 bases in between. CDR3 sequence (DNA): TGTGCCATCAGTGAGTCGGGAGGGGTTAAGGACTATGGCTACACCTTC. As protein: CAISESGGVKDYGYTF.

This clonotype has a handful of counts. The rearrangement joins TRBV3-1 to TRBJ2-5, with D perhaps TRBD1 (6 bases). TRBJ2-1 matches the DNA end more closely, so the J call is doubtful. The CDR3 spans 14 residues. The V gene's germline CDR1 is LGHDT and CDR2 YNNKEL (reference sequence). The CDR3 region is CASSLAGAINEQFF. The CDR3 region has the DNA TGTGCCAGCAGCCTTGCAGGGGCGATCAATGAGCAGTTCTTC.

There are a few counts of this clonotype. The chain couples TRBV11-2 to TRBJ2-5, with TRBD2 matching 10 bases. CDR3 length equals 14 residues. The germline V gene encodes CDR1 SGHAT and CDR2 FQNNGV. After removal of 3 bases from V and 5 bases from J, the junction contained 3 bases not matched to a gene. CDR3 bases: TGTGCCAGCAGCTTGAATAGCGGGGGGGAGACCCAGTACTTC. Translated: CASSLNSGGETQYF. The whole variable domain, filled in from reference TRBV11-2 and TRBJ2-5, reads EAGVAQSPRYKIIEKRQSVAFWCNPISGHATLYWYQQILGQGPKLLIQFQNNGVVDDSQLPKDRFSAERLKGVDSTLKIQPAKLEDSAVYLCASSLNSGGETQYFGPGTRLLVL.

This clonotype was picked up a small number of times. The genes are TRBV5-5 and TRBJ2-5; no definite D call. The CDR3 sequence is 14 residues long. Germline V CDR1 and CDR2: SGHKS, YYEKEE (reference sequence). Trimming left V 0 bases short and J 1 base short, with 7 bases between. The CDR3 region has the DNA TGTGCCAGCAGCTTGGCCGTGGGCCAAGAGACCCAGTACTTC. Residues: CASSLAVGQETQYF.

The chain couples TRBV12-3 or TRBV12-4 to TRBJ2-7, with D possibly TRBD2 on 5 matching bases. This CDR3 comprises 15 residues. Trimming left V 5 bases short and J 2 bases short, with 16 bases between. CDR3 residues: CASSVSGVGAYEQYF. The CDR3 DNA is TGTGCCAGCAGTGTGTCTGGGGTCGGGGCCTACGAGCAGTACTTC.

This clonotype has only a few counts. V usage is TRBV20-1 and J usage is TRBJ1-2; D call uncertain. This CDR3 spans 12 amino acids. V dropped 5 bases and J dropped 10 bases, with 17 bases sitting between them. The germline CDR1 and CDR2 sequences are DFQATT and SNEGSKA (reference sequence). The CDR3 region has the DNA TGCAGTGCTGCAGGAGTTCGGGCGGACTACACCTTC. Residues: CSAAGVRADYTF.

The CDR3 coding sequence is TGTGCCAGCAGTGCTTCAGGGGGCTTCTACGAGCAGTACTTC. Its protein is CASSASGGFYEQYF. The chain uses TRBV6-1 and TRBJ2-7; TRBD1 matches 8 bases. The CDR3 contains 14 residues. Germline V gene sequence: CDR1 MNHNS, CDR2 SASEGT. Trimming cost V 4 bases and J 3 bases; bases outside gene matches: 5.

CDR3 DNA: TGTGCCAGCAGCTCCAACGCCGGCACAGATACGCAGTATTTT. Its protein is CASSSNAGTDTQYF. The V gene is TRBV7-2, the J gene TRBJ2-3; D call uncertain. V was trimmed by 4 bases and J by 1 base, leaving 9 bases between them. Germline V CDR1 and CDR2: SGHTA, FQGNSA. This CDR3 has 14 amino acids.

This clonotype was seen only a few times. This chain connects TRBV7-3 to TRBJ2-5; 8 bases are shared with TRBD2. The J call may be in error: the DNA end matches TRBJ2-1 better. The CDR3 is 16 residues long. Germline V CDR1 and CDR2: SGHTA, FQGTGA. The CDR3 coding sequence is TGTGCCAGCAGCGCCGGGGTCCCAGCGGGGGCGAATGAGCAGTTCTTC. Its protein product is CASSAGVPAGANEQFF.

The chain recombines TRBV30 with TRBJ1-5, with D possibly TRBD1 on 6 matching bases. The germline gives CDR1 GTSNPN, CDR2 SVGIG (reference sequence). Trimming removed 3 bases from V and 1 base from J, with 10 bases in between. The CDR3 totals 14 residues. The CDR3 spells CAWSQDSSNQPQHF. The CDR3 DNA reads as TGTGCCTGGAGCCAGGACAGCAGCAATCAGCCCCAGCATTTT. Variable domain in full (rest from reference TRBV30 and TRBJ1-5): SQTIHQWPATLVQPVGSPLSLECTVEGTSNPNLYWYRQAAGRGLQLLFYSVGIGQISSEVPQNLSASRPQDRQFILSSKKLLLSDSGFYLCAWSQDSSNQPQHFGDGTRLSIL.

This sequence joins TRBV3-1 and TRBJ2-5; D is possibly TRBD2 (6 bases). This CDR3 has 15 residues. The germline V gene encodes CDR1 LGHDT and CDR2 YNNKEL (reference sequence). Trimming left V 3 bases short and J 7 bases short, with 18 bases between. The CDR3 here is CASSQFFDLGGTQYF. The CDR3 bases are TGTGCCAGCAGCCAGTTCTTCGACCTCGGGGGGACCCAGTACTTC.

The chain has TRBV6-2 or TRBV6-3 and TRBJ2-4; tentatively, D is TRBD2 (6 bases). Trimming took off 0 bases at V and 6 bases at J, with 12 bases between the two ends. CDR3 length: 15 residues. Germline CDR1 MNHEY, CDR2 SVGEGT. The CDR3 DNA sequence: TGTGCCAGCAGTTACTCGACAGTGGGAGGAAACATTCAGTACTTC. Its translation is CASSYSTVGGNIQYF.